This note documents a single TCR beta chain sequence. What it binds is unknown. Sample treatment: roughly 18 received Ad26.COV2.S at low or high dose, single or two shots; five or six received placebo; per-sample allocation not given. Sampling was done on day 63 after the first vaccine or placebo injection. Per the germline V gene, CDR1 is MGHRA and CDR2 is YSYEKL. The CDR3 extends over 14 amino acids. The V end lost 5 bases, the J end lost 2 bases, and 13 bases lay between the germline ends. The sample comes from a study of Ad26.COV2.S vaccination and SARS-CoV-2 variants. Clones were sequenced by immunoSEQ multiplex PCR, and TCRdb holds only the in-frame ones, with some missing. This sample has approximately 500,000 clones, with roughly nine tenths found just once. Study results and caveats: Post-vaccination spike-specific CD8+ and CD4+ T cell responses reportedly had substantial breadth.

The sequencing here drew on peripheral blood, taken in a trial of Ad26.COV2.S vaccine versus placebo. The clonotype was recovered from a person aged 18-65 years who received the Ad26.COV2.S COVID-19 vaccine or a placebo. V usage is TRBV4-1 and J usage is TRBJ2-7; D possibly corresponds to TRBD1 (7 bases). CDR3 bases: TGCGCCAGCAGCGCGGGACAGCAAACCTACGAGCAGTACTTC. Translation: CASSAGQQTYEQYF.